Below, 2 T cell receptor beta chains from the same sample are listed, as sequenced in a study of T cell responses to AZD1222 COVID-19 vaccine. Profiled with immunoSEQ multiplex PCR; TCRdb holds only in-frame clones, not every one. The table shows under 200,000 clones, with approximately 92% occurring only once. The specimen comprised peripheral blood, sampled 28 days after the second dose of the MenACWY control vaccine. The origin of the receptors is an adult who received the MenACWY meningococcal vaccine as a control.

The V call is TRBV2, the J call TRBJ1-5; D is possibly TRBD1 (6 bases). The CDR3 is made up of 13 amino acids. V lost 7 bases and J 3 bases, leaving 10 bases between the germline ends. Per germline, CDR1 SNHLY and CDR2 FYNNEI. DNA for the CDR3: TGTGCCAGCACGGGGGGCACCAATCAGCCCCAGCATTTT. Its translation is CASTGGTNQPQHF. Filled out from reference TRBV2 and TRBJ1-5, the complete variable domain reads EPEVTQTPSHQVTQMGQEVILRCVPISNHLYFYWYRQILGQKVEFLVSFYNNEISEKSEIFDDQFSVERPDGSNFTLKIRSTKLEDSAMYFCASTGGTNQPQHFGDGTRLSIL.

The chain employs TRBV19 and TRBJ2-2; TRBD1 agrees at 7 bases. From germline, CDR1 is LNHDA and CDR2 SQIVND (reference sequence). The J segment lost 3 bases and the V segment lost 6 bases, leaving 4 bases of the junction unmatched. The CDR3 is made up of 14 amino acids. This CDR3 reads CASRGTEYTGELFF. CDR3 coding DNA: TGTGCCAGTAGGGGGACAGAGTACACCGGGGAGCTGTTTTTT. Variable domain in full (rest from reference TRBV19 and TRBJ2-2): DGGITQSPKYLFRKEGQNVTLSCEQNLNHDAMYWYRQDPGQGLRLIYYSQIVNDFQKGDIAEGYSVSREKKESFPLTVTSAQKNPTAFYLCASRGTEYTGELFFGEGSRLTVL.